These 32 T cell receptor beta chains originate from one sample sequenced in a study of blood T cell repertoires in COVID-19. Data came from immunoSEQ multiplex PCR; TCRdb stores just in-frame clones and leaves some out. Of more than 150,000 clones detected, around 75% appear once; the ten largest clones hold more than 11%. Input material: peripheral blood. These receptor sequences come from a woman older than 75 with acute or convalescent COVID-19.

This clone has ten or more counts. This rearrangement joins TRBV5-1 to TRBJ1-6; D is uncertain. The CDR3 consists of 14 residues. V dropped 4 bases and J dropped 14 bases, with 19 bases sitting between them. CDR1 and CDR2 (germline): SGHRS, YFSETQ. The CDR3: CASSTSAGRETLHF. The DNA of the CDR3 is TGCGCCAGCAGCACCTCGGCGGGCCGTGAAACCCTCCACTTT.

A few counts support this clone. V usage is TRBV11-2 and J usage is TRBJ2-3, with 7 nucleotides matching TRBD2. CDR1 is SGHAT, CDR2 FQNNGV, per germline. The V segment lost 5 bases and the J segment 4 bases; nucleotides outside the gene matches: 18. This CDR3 is built from 18 residues. The CDR3, as DNA: TGTGCCAGCAGCGCAGCTAACCTTGGTGGGAGGGTGGCAGATACGCAGTATTTT. Amino acids: CASSAANLGGRVADTQYF.

V gene TRBV11-3 combines with J gene TRBJ2-1, with 8 bases identical to TRBD1. This CDR3 comprises 15 residues. The V segment lost 5 bases and the J segment 6 bases; nucleotides outside the gene matches: 9. Germline assignment: CDR1 SGHNT and CDR2 YENEEA. The CDR3 loop is CASSPGQGKVNEQFF. The CDR3, as DNA: TGTGCCAGCAGCCCCGGACAGGGAAAAGTCAATGAGCAGTTCTTC.

This chain connects TRBV30 to TRBJ2-7; no reliable D call. V lost 4 bases to trimming and J lost 0 bases, with 10 bases between them. Germline-derived CDR1 and CDR2 are GTSNPN and SVGIG (reference sequence). The CDR3 is 13 residues long. The CDR3 reads CAWTGSHSYEQYF. CDR3 nucleotide sequence: TGTGCCTGGACAGGAAGCCACTCCTACGAGCAGTACTTC.

The rearrangement uses TRBV19 and TRBJ2-2, with D perhaps matching TRBD1 (6 bases). The germline V and J ends were trimmed by 3 bases and 3 bases, with 11 bases remaining between them. The germline V gene encodes CDR1 LNHDA and CDR2 SQIVND (reference sequence). CDR3 size: 15 residues. The CDR3: CASSMAGEYTGELFF. CDR3 DNA sequence: TGTGCCAGTAGTATGGCAGGGGAATACACCGGGGAGCTGTTTTTT.

The rearrangement links TRBV12-5 to TRBJ2-2; a weak D match, TRBD2 (6 bases). Trimming left V 2 bases short and J 5 bases short, with 15 bases between. Germline V gene lookup returns CDR1 LGHNT and CDR2 FRNRAP. This CDR3 has 16 amino acids. The CDR3 sequence: CASGLPLGAGTGELFF. The DNA for the CDR3 is TGTGCTAGTGGTTTGCCACTAGGGGCGGGAACCGGGGAGCTGTTTTTT.

The V call is TRBV27, the J call TRBJ2-3; D is ambiguous. The germline V gene encodes CDR1 MNHEY and CDR2 SMNVEV (reference sequence). Trimming removed 5 bases from V and 2 bases from J, with 8 bases in between. This CDR3 has 13 residues. CDR3 in DNA: TGTGCCAGCAGTCCCCCTGTCACAGATACGCAGTATTTT. Encoded protein: CASSPPVTDTQYF.

The chain is built from TRBV19 and TRBJ1-2, with a possible D match to TRBD1 (6 bases). CDR1 and CDR2 from the germline V gene are LNHDA and SQIVND (reference sequence). The CDR3 is 14 amino acids. Trimming stripped 5 bases from V and 10 bases from J, with 20 bases between. The CDR3 bases are TGTGCCAGTAGTGTCACAGGGAATTCGGCGTACTACACCTTC. Its translation: CASSVTGNSAYYTF.

Comment on this clone: This same CDR3 is encoded by further DNA sequences in the sample. The chain couples TRBV18 to TRBJ2-5; possible D gene TRBD2, 5 bases. The length of the CDR3 is 13 residues. V shed 0 bases and J shed 5 bases, with 7 bases lying between them. Germline V lookup: CDR1 KGHSH, CDR2 LQKENI. CDR3 amino acids: CASSPPGEETQYF. CDR3 DNA sequence: TGTGCCAGCTCACCACCCGGGGAGGAGACCCAGTACTTC.

Only a few counts were recorded for this clone. The rearrangement uses TRBV11-3 and TRBJ1-1, with D unclear. Germline V CDR1 and CDR2: SGHNT, YENEEA. The CDR3 consists of 13 residues. Trimming cost V 5 bases and J 1 base, with 8 bases left between them. CDR3 DNA sequence: TGTGCCAGCAGCCGGCGGCAGAACACTGAAGCTTTCTTT. Its protein product is CASSRRQNTEAFF.

This chain connects TRBV27 to TRBJ2-1; unclear D gene. CDR3 length: 14 amino acids. V lost 7 bases, J lost 4 bases, and 14 bases lay in between. The germline V gene encodes CDR1 MNHEY and CDR2 SMNVEV (reference sequence). In DNA, the CDR3 is TGTGCCAGCAAACTCGGCGGAGCTTACAATGAGCAGTTCTTC. Its translation: CASKLGGAYNEQFF.

The chain combines TRBV7-8 with TRBJ1-1; the match to TRBD1 covers 10 bases. The length of the CDR3 is 15 residues. Germline-derived CDR1 and CDR2 are SGHVS and FQNEAQ. Trimming at V came to 2 bases and at J to 5 bases, leaving 5 bases not matched to a gene. Here the CDR3 reads CASSLYGTGVTEAFF. The DNA of the CDR3 is TGTGCCAGCAGCTTATATGGGACAGGGGTGACTGAAGCTTTCTTT. The complete variable domain, with remaining parts taken from reference TRBV7-8 and TRBJ1-1, reads GAGVSQSPRYKVAKRGQDVALRCDPISGHVSLFWYQQALGQGPEFLTYFQNEAQLDKSGLPSDRFFAERPEGSVSTLKIQRTQQEDSAVYLCASSLYGTGVTEAFFGQGTRLTVV.

V is TRBV4-1 and J is TRBJ1-2, with TRBD1 matching 9 bases. The germline gives CDR1 MGHRA, CDR2 YSYEKL. The CDR3 sequence is 15 residues long. V trimming: 1 base; J trimming: 2 bases; junction bases outside the gene matches: 2. This chain's CDR3 is CASSQGQGENYGYTF. Here the CDR3 DNA reads TGCGCCAGCAGCCAAGGACAGGGGGAGAACTATGGCTACACCTTC.

The table lists this clone with a few counts. The V call is TRBV27, the J call TRBJ2-7, with 10 bases aligning to TRBD2. The germline V gene encodes CDR1 MNHEY and CDR2 SMNVEV (reference sequence). This CDR3 is 16 amino acids long. The ends lost 6 bases at V and 3 bases at J; junction bases unmatched: 11. DNA of the CDR3: TGTGCCAGCAGACCTAGCGGGAGTCCCAAATTCTACGAGCAGTACTTC. The encoded protein is CASRPSGSPKFYEQYF.

The chain combines TRBV18 with TRBJ2-7; TRBD2 matches at 7 bases. The ends lost 0 bases at V and 5 bases at J; junction bases unmatched: 1. Germline values: CDR1 KGHSH, CDR2 LQKENI. The CDR3 length is 13 residues. CDR3: CASSPPAGDEQYF. The CDR3 DNA reads as TGTGCCAGCTCACCACCTGCGGGGGACGAGCAGTACTTC. The full variable domain, with the rest looked up from reference TRBV18 and TRBJ2-7, is NAGVMQNPRHLVRRRGQEARLRCSPMKGHSHVYWYRQLPEEGLKFMVYLQKENIIDESGMPKERFSAEFPKEGPSILRIQQVVRGDSAAYFCASSPPAGDEQYFGPGTRLTVT.

The chain has TRBV18 and TRBJ1-1; D is unresolved. Deletions cut 0 bases from V and 1 base from J, with 6 bases between. The germline V gene has CDR1 KGHSH and CDR2 LQKENI. The CDR3 runs 14 residues. The CDR3 sequence is CASSPPATNTEAFF. Here the CDR3 DNA reads TGTGCCAGCTCACCACCGGCAACGAACACTGAAGCTTTCTTT.

The rearrangement uses TRBV7-3 and TRBJ2-1, with 11 nucleotides matching TRBD2. Unmatched junction bases numbered 14, after V lost 4 bases and J lost 3 bases. The CDR3 is 19 residues long. CDR1 and CDR2 from the germline V gene are SGHTA and FQGTGA. CDR3 DNA sequence: TGTGCCAGCAGCTCAAGAGTTGGGACTAGCGGTGGCGGCTACAATGAGCAGTTCTTC. It is translated as CASSSRVGTSGGGYNEQFF.

This chain links TRBV28 with TRBJ1-2; a weak D match, TRBD1 (5 bases). Germline CDR1 is MDHEN and CDR2 is SYDVKM. CDR3 length equals 17 residues. Trimming shortened V by 6 bases and J by 1 base, and 21 bases separated the two germline ends. The CDR3 DNA sequence: TGTGCCAGCAGCACAATCGCCCTTGGGGGGGGTAACTATGGCTACACCTTC. It yields the protein CASSTIALGGGNYGYTF.

The rearrangement links TRBV7-9 to TRBJ1-2; D is perhaps TRBD1 (6 bases). The CDR3 has 15 amino acids. The germline V and J ends were trimmed by 0 bases and 2 bases, with 10 bases remaining between them. The germline V gene encodes CDR1 SEHNR and CDR2 FQNEAQ (reference sequence). This CDR3 is CASSLAHRENYGYTF. CDR3 in DNA: TGTGCCAGCAGCTTAGCGCACAGGGAGAACTATGGCTACACCTTC. Variable domain in full (rest from reference TRBV7-9 and TRBJ1-2): DTGVSQNPRHKITKRGQNVTFRCDPISEHNRLYWYRQTLGQGPEFLTYFQNEAQLEKSRLLSDRFSAERPKGSFSTLEIQRTEQGDSAMYLCASSLAHRENYGYTFGSGTRLTVV.

This clone has more than one count but fewer than ten. The chain uses TRBV12-3 or TRBV12-4 and TRBJ1-2; tentative D call: TRBD1 (6 bases). V was trimmed by 6 bases and J by 3 bases, leaving 11 bases between them. The CDR3 totals 13 residues. Here the CDR3 reads CASSAGQHYGYTF. The CDR3 DNA is TGTGCCAGCAGCGCCGGACAGCACTATGGCTACACCTTC.

The rearrangement links TRBV4-1 to TRBJ2-4; the D gene is possibly TRBD1 (6 bases). The CDR3 has 18 residues. CDR1 is MGHRA, CDR2 YSYEKL, per germline. The germline V and J ends were trimmed by 5 bases and 0 bases, with 20 bases remaining between them. The CDR3 nucleotides are TGCGCCAGCAGCGCCCGGGACATACCCACCTTAGCCAAAAACATTCAGTACTTC. Translation: CASSARDIPTLAKNIQYF.

J is TRBJ2-2 and V is TRBV4-1; perhaps TRBD2 as D (6 bases). The germline V gene has CDR1 MGHRA and CDR2 YSYEKL. This CDR3 is 16 amino acids long. The germline V and J ends were trimmed by 4 bases and 1 base, with 13 bases remaining between them. DNA for the CDR3: TGCGCCAGCAGCCCATCGGGGGTCTGGAACACCGGGGAGCTGTTTTTT. It yields the protein CASSPSGVWNTGELFF.

J is TRBJ1-2 and V is TRBV30, with 8 positions matching TRBD1. In germline, CDR1 is GTSNPN, CDR2 SVGIG (reference sequence). This CDR3 region has 15 residues. The ends lost 4 bases at V and 0 bases at J; junction bases unmatched: 7. This CDR3 is CAWIFRDRSNYGYTF. CDR3 DNA: TGTGCCTGGATTTTCCGGGACAGGTCTAACTATGGCTACACCTTC.

The V gene is TRBV19, the J gene TRBJ1-6; D is uncertain. This CDR3 spans 16 amino acids. The V gene's germline CDR1 is LNHDA and CDR2 SQIVND (reference sequence). V lost 8 bases to trimming and J lost 6 bases, with 20 bases between them. The CDR3 loop is CASSLGRGSGNSPLHF. DNA for the CDR3: TGTGCCAGTTCCCTAGGACGAGGGTCCGGTAATTCACCCCTCCACTTT. The variable domain in full, with the rest retrieved from reference TRBV19 and TRBJ1-6, is DGGITQSPKYLFRKEGQNVTLSCEQNLNHDAMYWYRQDPGQGLRLIYYSQIVNDFQKGDIAEGYSVSREKKESFPLTVTSAQKNPTAFYLCASSLGRGSGNSPLHFGNGTRLTVT.

V is TRBV7-2 and J is TRBJ1-2; no clear D gene. V gave up 1 base and J gave up 1 base, with 7 bases separating them. Germline-derived CDR1 and CDR2 are SGHTA and FQGNSA. CDR3 length: 14 residues. This CDR3 is CASSLVEGNYGYTF. In DNA form, the CDR3 reads TGTGCCAGCAGCTTAGTAGAGGGTAACTATGGCTACACCTTC.

On this clone itself: The junction departs from germline at one end; a sequencing error may be responsible. The chain uses TRBV7-6 and TRBJ2-5, with 7 bases that match TRBD1. The CDR3 extends over 14 amino acids. From germline, CDR1 is SGHVS and CDR2 FNYEAQ. CDR3 sequence (DNA): TGTGCCAGCAGCCCCGGGACAGCCCAAGGGACCCAGTACTTC. Protein: CASSPGTAQGTQYF.

V and J are TRBV9 and TRBJ1-5, with D maybe TRBD1 (5 bases). This CDR3 has 14 amino acids. The V gene's germline CDR1 is SGDLS and CDR2 YYNGEE. Trimming removed 0 bases at V and 5 bases at J, with 9 bases between. The CDR3 reads CASSVAGGDQPQHF. In nucleotides, the CDR3 is TGTGCCAGCAGCGTAGCTGGGGGGGATCAGCCCCAGCATTTT. Supplemented by reference TRBV9 and TRBJ1-5, the full variable domain reads DSGVTQTPKHLITATGQRVTLRCSPRSGDLSVYWYQQSLDQGLQFLIQYYNGEERAKGNILERFSAQQFPDLHSELNLSSLELGDSALYFCASSVAGGDQPQHFGDGTRLSIL.

This sequence joins TRBV28 and TRBJ2-7; D gene ambiguous. Germline-derived CDR1 and CDR2 are MDHEN and SYDVKM. This CDR3 is 12 amino acids long. V lost 5 bases, J lost 4 bases, and 9 bases lay in between. CDR3 in amino acids: CASSPGPYEQYF. The DNA for the CDR3 is TGTGCCAGCAGTCCGGGTCCGTACGAGCAGTACTTC.

This chain joins TRBV30 and TRBJ1-1; D is ambiguous. Germline V gene data show CDR1 as GTSNPN and CDR2 as SVGIG (reference sequence). CDR3 length: 13 residues. V was clipped by 2 bases and J by 2 bases, with 9 bases between them. DNA of the CDR3: TGTGCCTGGAGTAACGGTTTTAACACTGAAGCTTTCTTT. Its protein product is CAWSNGFNTEAFF.

The chain joins TRBV11-1 to TRBJ1-1; D remains ambiguous. CDR1 and CDR2 from the germline V gene are SGHAT and FQDESV (reference sequence). The CDR3 has 16 amino acids. Between the trimmed V and J ends, which lost 2 bases and 3 bases, there was a span of 16 bases. The CDR3 region is CASSLSRSLVYTEAFF. DNA of the CDR3: TGTGCCAGCAGCTTAAGCCGATCGTTGGTATACACTGAAGCTTTCTTT.

The chain links TRBV27 to TRBJ1-1; D is perhaps TRBD1 (6 bases). Germline V gene data show CDR1 as MNHEY and CDR2 as SMNVEV (reference sequence). The CDR3 totals 14 residues. The germline V and J ends were trimmed by 5 bases and 0 bases, with 10 bases remaining between them. CDR3 residues: CASSVDRMNTEAFF. The CDR3 DNA reads as TGTGCCAGCAGTGTGGACAGAATGAACACTGAAGCTTTCTTT.

This clone was seen more than once but under ten times. This rearrangement joins TRBV11-2 to TRBJ2-7; 10 bases agree with TRBD2. V was pared by 5 bases and J by 4 bases, with 14 bases of the junction left unmatched. The CDR3 is 17 amino acids. The V gene's germline CDR1 is SGHAT and CDR2 FQNNGV. The CDR3 DNA follows: TGTGCCAGCAGCCCCTGGCACGGGACTAGCGCCGGATACGAGCAGTACTTC. It translates to CASSPWHGTSAGYEQYF.